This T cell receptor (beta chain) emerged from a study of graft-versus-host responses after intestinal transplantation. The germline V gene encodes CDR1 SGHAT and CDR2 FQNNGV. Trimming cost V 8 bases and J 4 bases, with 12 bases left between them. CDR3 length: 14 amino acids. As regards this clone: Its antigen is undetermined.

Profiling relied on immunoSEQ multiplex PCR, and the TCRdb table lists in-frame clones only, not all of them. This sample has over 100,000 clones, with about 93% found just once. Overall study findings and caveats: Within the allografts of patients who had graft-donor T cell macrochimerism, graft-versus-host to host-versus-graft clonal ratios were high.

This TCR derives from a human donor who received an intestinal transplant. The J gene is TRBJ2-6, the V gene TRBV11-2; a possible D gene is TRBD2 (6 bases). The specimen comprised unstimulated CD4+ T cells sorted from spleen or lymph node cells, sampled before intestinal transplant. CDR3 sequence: CASAGWLGANVLTF. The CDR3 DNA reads TGTGCCAGCGCGGGATGGCTCGGGGCCAACGTCCTGACTTTC.